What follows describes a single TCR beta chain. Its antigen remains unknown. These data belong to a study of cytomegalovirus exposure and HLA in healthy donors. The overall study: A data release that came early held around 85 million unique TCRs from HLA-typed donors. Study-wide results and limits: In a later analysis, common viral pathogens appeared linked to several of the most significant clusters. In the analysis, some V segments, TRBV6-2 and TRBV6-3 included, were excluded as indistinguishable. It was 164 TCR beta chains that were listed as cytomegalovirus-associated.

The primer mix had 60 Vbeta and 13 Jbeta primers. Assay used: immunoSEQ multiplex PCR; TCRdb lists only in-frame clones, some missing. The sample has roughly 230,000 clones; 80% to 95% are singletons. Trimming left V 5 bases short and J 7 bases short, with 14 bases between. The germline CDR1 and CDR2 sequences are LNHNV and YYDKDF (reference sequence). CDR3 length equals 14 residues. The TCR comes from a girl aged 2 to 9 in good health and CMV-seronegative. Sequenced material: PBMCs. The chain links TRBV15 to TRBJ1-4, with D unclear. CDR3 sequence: CATSLRVMSEKLFF. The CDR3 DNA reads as TGTGCCACCAGCCTCCGAGTCATGAGTGAAAAACTGTTTTTT.